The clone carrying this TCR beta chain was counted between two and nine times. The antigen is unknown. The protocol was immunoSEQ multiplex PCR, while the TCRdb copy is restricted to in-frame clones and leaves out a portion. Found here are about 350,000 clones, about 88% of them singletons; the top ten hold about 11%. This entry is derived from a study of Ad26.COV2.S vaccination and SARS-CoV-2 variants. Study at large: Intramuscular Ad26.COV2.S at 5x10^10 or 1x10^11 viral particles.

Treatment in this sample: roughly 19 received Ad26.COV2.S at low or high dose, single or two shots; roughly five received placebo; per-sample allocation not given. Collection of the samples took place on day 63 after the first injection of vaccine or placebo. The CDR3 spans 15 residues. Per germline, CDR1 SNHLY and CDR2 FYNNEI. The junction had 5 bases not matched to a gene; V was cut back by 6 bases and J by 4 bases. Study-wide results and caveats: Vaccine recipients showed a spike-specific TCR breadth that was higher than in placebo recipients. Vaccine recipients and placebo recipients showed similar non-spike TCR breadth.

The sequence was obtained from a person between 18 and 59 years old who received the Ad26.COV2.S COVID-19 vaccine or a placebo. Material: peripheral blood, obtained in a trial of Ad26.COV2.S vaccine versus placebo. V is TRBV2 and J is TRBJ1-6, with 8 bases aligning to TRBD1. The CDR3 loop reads CASSRGTGYNSPLHF. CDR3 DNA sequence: TGTGCCAGCAGCCGTGGGACAGGTTATAATTCACCCCTCCACTTT.